Included here is one TCR beta chain sequence, with context. Its antigen is undetermined. The data were obtained in a study of graft-versus-host responses after intestinal transplantation. About the research overall: In this cohort, recipients had multivisceral, liver-intestinal, or isolated intestinal transplants. Overall study results and limits: High graft-versus-host to host-versus-graft clonal ratios were found in allografts of patients who had graft-donor T cell macrochimerism. GvH clonotypes were identified within recipient marrow, with a subset emerging first in ileum or blood.

TCRdb keeps only in-frame clones here, not all; method: immunoSEQ multiplex PCR. The table records fewer than 100,000 clones, 86% of them present only once. The starting material was PBMCs, obtained 255 days after intestinal transplant. This TCR came from a human patient who received an intestinal transplant, so some T cells may come from the graft donor.

CDR3 sequence (DNA): TGTGCCAGCAGTGGTACGACTAGGGCAGATACGCAGTATTTT. Amino acid sequence: CASSGTTRADTQYF. V gene TRBV2 combines with J gene TRBJ2-3, with a tentative D call TRBD2 (6 bases). Between the trimmed V and J ends, which lost 4 bases and 4 bases, there was a span of 12 bases. Germline assignment: CDR1 SNHLY and CDR2 FYNNEI. The CDR3 length is 14 residues.